This T cell receptor (beta chain) comes out of a study of CD8+ T cells in alopecia areata. Findings of the study overall: Lesional scalp displayed greater clonality than normal scalp, most notably in alopecia totalis/universalis.

The V gene lost 3 bases and the J gene lost 2 bases, with 8 bases spanning the gap. The CDR3 extends over 13 amino acids. Germline values: CDR1 MGHDK, CDR2 SYGVNS. RNA extraction was followed by reverse transcription into cDNA, which acted as the sequencing template. Some clones are missing from TCRdb's copy, which holds only in-frame ones; the method was immunoSEQ multiplex PCR. The repertoire has some 200,000 clones, roughly two fifths of them found once; the top ten carry roughly 2.6%. Comments on this clone: Its antigen is unknown.

The treatment is: oral pan-JAK inhibitor, 5-10 mg twice daily. V usage is TRBV25-1 and J usage is TRBJ2-7; no reliable D call. The source is a human donor with alopecia areata. The material sequenced was CD4+ T cells sorted from blood, taken between weeks 36 and 40, from a patient treated with tofacitinib. As DNA, the CDR3 is TGTGCCAGCAGTGACACATTCGCCTACGAGCAGTACTTC. Translating it yields CASSDTFAYEQYF.